A selection of T cell receptor beta chains follows, all from one sample in a study of graft-versus-host responses after intestinal transplantation. Method: immunoSEQ multiplex PCR; TCRdb's copy keeps in-frame clones and lacks some. Here the sample spans tens of thousands of clones, 90% to 95% being singletons. The antigens for these receptors are not known. The sequencing used unstimulated CD8+ T cells sorted from spleen or lymph node cells, collected before intestinal transplant. Receptors were obtained from a human donor who received an intestinal transplant. CDR3s include the opening cysteine and the closing phenylalanine or tryptophan. The order of the fields is J gene, V gene, CDR3 protein.

TRBJ2-2,TRBV27,CASSLGKNTGELFF
TRBJ1-5,TRBV6-1,CASSEFGQGFSNQPQHF
TRBJ1-2,TRBV2,CASSAPGQGHGYTF
TRBJ2-7,TRBV19,CASSTGATENEQYF
TRBJ1-2,TRBV5-6,CASSLAQSNYGYTF
TRBJ2-7,TRBV28,CASSLLGQGSYEQYF
TRBJ2-1,TRBV9,CASSEPIRGSSYNEQFF
TRBJ2-7,TRBV2,CASRGGVLVYEQYF
TRBJ2-3,TRBV7-2,CASRLSLLDSTDTQYF
TRBJ1-1,TRBV6-5,CASSSQGAGTEAFF
TRBJ2-5,TRBV29-1,CSVDRFKGTSWETQYF
TRBJ1-2,TRBV5-1,CASSLDRNYGYTF
TRBJ2-7,TRBV4-2,CASSQEWRGLTIYEQYF
TRBJ1-1,TRBV9,CASSVDLASTEAFF
TRBJ1-2,TRBV7-2,CASSQTGTAYGYTF
TRBJ2-7,TRBV6-6,CASSYSGSGSYEQYF
TRBJ2-3,TRBV9,CASSVDGGGTDTQYF
TRBJ2-3,TRBV9,CASNSLRGGLTDTQYF
TRBJ2-7,TRBV27,CASSRTGGYEQYF
TRBJ1-1,TRBV4-1,CASSQEWTENTEAFF
TRBJ1-2,TRBV5-4,CASSSSQGLIYGYTF
TRBJ2-7,TRBV7-9,CASSSKTSGSSYEQYF
TRBJ2-1,TRBV27,CASSFGLAGVDEQFF
TRBJ2-1,TRBV4-1,CASSQSQGWSEQFF
TRBJ2-1,TRBV27,CASSQGGQWNEQFF
TRBJ2-7,TRBV4-1,CASSQDRGPIYEQYF
TRBJ2-1,TRBV5-1,CASSPTGPYNEQFF
TRBJ1-5,TRBV6-1,CASSVDSSNQPQHF
TRBJ2-7,TRBV7-2,CASSLGGRVEQYF
TRBJ1-1,TRBV5-5,CASSYDPGQGLNTEAFF
TRBJ2-5,TRBV4-1,CASASGAGQETQYF
TRBJ1-5,TRBV19,CASSIVGVSNQPQHF
TRBJ2-1,TRBV7-9,CASSASLGGQDHEQFF
TRBJ1-1,TRBV4-1,CASSQDGLTEAFF
TRBJ1-6,TRBV2,CASSDGTGGLTSPLHF
TRBJ1-1,TRBV19,CASAIDRGGTEAFF
TRBJ2-5,TRBV6-1,CASSEGTEETQYF
TRBJ1-3,TRBV29-1,CSALLQGAGNTIYF
TRBJ2-1,TRBV9,CASSVGSRTDSGHEQFF
TRBJ2-3,TRBV9,CASSVVGGRAPDTQYF
.,TRBV27,CASSLLGGGAFYAEQYF
TRBJ2-1,TRBV7-6,CASSLANLAGGYNEQFF
TRBJ2-5,TRBV7-9,CASSGTGSWETQYF
TRBJ2-5,TRBV27,CASSRQATAWQYF
TRBJ2-7,TRBV4-2,CASSQVLGTGSEQYF
TRBJ1-6,TRBV6-1,CASSEALAGTYNSPLHF
TRBJ1-1,TRBV2,CASSDYGMGTEAFF
TRBJ2-2,TRBV5-6,CASTTAGPGELFF
TRBJ1-1,TRBV19,CASSMSRGGYTEAFF
TRBJ1-1,TRBV13,CASRHWTESVWTEAFF
TRBJ2-7,TRBV9,CASSVGYGTSAYEQYF
TRBJ1-2,TRBV9,CASSSGGHGYTF
TRBJ1-3,TRBV6-1,CASGRTGGLGNTIYF
TRBJ2-7,TRBV9,CASSVVQRGADEQYF
TRBJ1-1,TRBV7-3,CASSITGGSNTEAFF
.,TRBV27,CASSTRGSSSYEQYF
TRBJ2-3,TRBV27,CASSLVLASSSKADTQYF